This T cell receptor (beta chain) was identified in a study of cytomegalovirus exposure and HLA in healthy donors. CDR3 length: 18 residues. The trim removed 8 bases at V and 3 bases at J, leaving 19 bases unmatched. CDR1 MNHEY and CDR2 SMNVEV come from the germline V gene (reference sequence). Clones were read by immunoSEQ multiplex PCR, and TCRdb kept only the in-frame ones, dropping some. Among roughly 300,000 clones listed, around 90% were seen once. V usage is TRBV27 and J usage is TRBJ2-7; 10 bases are shared with TRBD2. The sequence derives from a woman under 40 in good health and CMV-seropositive. What was sequenced was PBMCs. CDR3 sequence (DNA): TGTGCCAGCCGTCCACCTATTGGGACCGGGACTAGCGTCTACGAGCAGTACTTC. This sequence encodes CASRPPIGTGTSVYEQYF.